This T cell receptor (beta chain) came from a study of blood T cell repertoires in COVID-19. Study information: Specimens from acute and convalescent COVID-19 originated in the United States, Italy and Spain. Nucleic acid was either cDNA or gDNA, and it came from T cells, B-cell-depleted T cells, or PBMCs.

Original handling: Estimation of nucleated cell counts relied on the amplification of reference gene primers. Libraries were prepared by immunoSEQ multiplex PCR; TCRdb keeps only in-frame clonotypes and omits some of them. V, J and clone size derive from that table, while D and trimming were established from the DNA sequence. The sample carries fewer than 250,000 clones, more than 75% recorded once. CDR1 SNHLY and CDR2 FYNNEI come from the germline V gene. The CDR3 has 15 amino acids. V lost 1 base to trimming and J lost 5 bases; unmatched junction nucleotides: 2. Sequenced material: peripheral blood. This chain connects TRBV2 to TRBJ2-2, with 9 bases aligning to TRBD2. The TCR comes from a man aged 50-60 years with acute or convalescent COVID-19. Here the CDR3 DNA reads TGTGCCAGCAGTGAAGGGCTAGCGGGGACCGGGGAGCTGTTTTTT. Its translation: CASSEGLAGTGELFF.